The clone carrying this TCR beta chain was recorded at least ten times. Its antigen is unknown. This record belongs to a study of early T cells in non-severe SARS-CoV-2 infection. The overall study: Bulk RNA taken from unsorted whole blood was sequenced, leaving chains unpaired.

Study-level points and caveats: Lookups in VDJdb leaned toward anti-spike CD8 responses and missed private and CD4 specificities.

The protocol attached unique molecular identifiers to individual cDNA molecules. In TCRdb, the 5' RACE reads were re-called with MiXCR into one record per CDR3 protein. Among about 48,000 distinct CDR3 sequences listed, around 9.5% were seen once. Trimming took off 4 bases at V and 6 bases at J, with 16 bases between the two ends. The CDR3 spans 15 residues. Germline CDR1 reads SGHAT; CDR2 reads FQNNGV. The sequencing sample was made of whole blood. The TCR was taken from an adult who was a healthcare worker with PCR-confirmed SARS-CoV-2 infection or an uninfected control (not recorded which). This rearrangement joins TRBV11-2 to TRBJ2-4; D gene unclear. The CDR3 loop is CASSSRTLSGNIQYF. CDR3 nucleotide sequence: TGTGCCAGCAGCTCCCGGACCCTCTCGGGAAACATTCAGTACTTC.